A selection of T cell receptor beta chains follows, all from one sample in a study of blood T cells in healthy people across ages. TCRdb re-called the 5' RACE reads with MiXCR, one entry per CDR3 protein. In the table there are roughly 500,000 distinct CDR3 sequences, 27% of which are singletons. What was sequenced was blood. The receptor set was obtained from a woman between 65 and 79 years old in good health. The CDR3 runs from the conserved cysteine through the conserved F or W. D genes are given only for firm matches. The size field is filled for only some rows; it gives once, few, many or a size class.

TRBV4-2	TRBJ2-3	TRBD1	NA	CASSQDRGSTDTQYF	TGTGCCAGCAGCCAGGACAGGGGAAGCACAGATACGCAGTATTTT
TRBV12-5	TRBJ1-6	TRBD1	NA	CASGLGLGTANSPLHF	TGTGCTAGTGGTTTGGGGTTGGGGACAGCGAATTCACCCCTCCACTTT
TRBV12-3/TRBV12-4	TRBJ1-1	TRBD1	many	CASSLGTAMNTEAFF	TGTGCCAGCAGTCTCGGGACAGCCATGAACACTGAAGCTTTCTTT
TRBV5-1	TRBJ2-7	TRBD1	NA	CASSQQGSAYEQYF	TGCGCCAGCAGCCAACAGGGGTCAGCCTACGAGCAGTACTTC
TRBV6-2/TRBV6-3	TRBJ2-5	NA	few	CASSYLTGPSQETQYF	TGTGCCAGCAGTTACCTAACAGGGCCCTCGCAAGAGACCCAGTACTTC
TRBV5-1	TRBJ2-4	NA	NA	CASSSTGSRNIQYF	TGCGCCAGCAGCTCCACAGGATCGAGAAACATTCAGTACTTC
TRBV6-5	TRBJ2-7	TRBD1	few	CASSIRTGSYEQYF	TGTGCCAGCAGTATCCGGACAGGCTCCTACGAGCAGTACTTC
TRBV20-1	TRBJ2-3	NA	NA	CSAVLKSADTQYF	TGCAGTGCTGTCCTAAAATCGGCAGATACGCAGTATTTT
TRBV4-3	TRBJ2-5	TRBD2	many	CASSQDWERGGETQYF	TGCGCCAGCAGCCAAGATTGGGAGCGGGGAGGGGAGACCCAGTACTTC
TRBV28	TRBJ1-6	TRBD1	NA	CASSYDRGDSPLHF	TGTGCCAGCAGCTATGACAGGGGGGATTCACCCCTCCACTTT
TRBV6-2/TRBV6-3	TRBJ2-1	NA	few	CASSTQQGGSYNEQFF	TGTGCCAGCAGTACTCAACAGGGAGGATCCTACAATGAGCAGTTCTTC
TRBV12-3/TRBV12-4	TRBJ2-7	TRBD1	NA	CASSPTGVASREQYF	TGTGCCAGCAGCCCGACAGGGGTCGCCTCTCGCGAGCAGTACTTC
TRBV4-1	TRBJ2-7	NA	NA	CASSQQGYLYEQYF	TGCGCCAGCAGCCAACAAGGGTATCTCTACGAGCAGTACTTC
TRBV4-3	TRBJ2-5	NA	NA	CASSHDRQETQYF	TGCGCCAGCAGCCACGATCGGCAAGAGACCCAGTACTTC
TRBV3-1	TRBJ1-2	NA	NA	CASSHEGLYGYTF	TGTGCCAGCAGCCATGAGGGCCTCTATGGCTACACCTTC
TRBV7-9	TRBJ2-3	NA	few	CASSLGGAKDTQYF	TGTGCCAGCAGCTTGGGGGGCGCAAAAGATACGCAGTATTTT
TRBV29-1	TRBJ2-5	TRBD2	NA	CSVVFGLAGVKTQYF	TGCAGCGTTGTGTTCGGACTAGCGGGGGTAAAGACCCAGTACTTC
TRBV6-5	TRBJ2-4	TRBD1	NA	CASSYRSPGQGKVQNIQYF	TGTGCCAGCAGTTACCGCTCCCCGGGACAGGGGAAAGTCCAAAACATTCAGTACTTC
TRBV7-7	TRBJ2-7	TRBD1	many	CASSLGQGSNYEQYF	TGTGCTAGCAGCTTGGGACAGGGCAGTAACTACGAGCAGTACTTC
TRBV29-1	TRBJ2-2	NA	NA	CSVEDGTGELFF	TGCAGCGTTGAAGACGGGACCGGGGAGCTGTTTTTT
TRBV27	TRBJ1-5	NA	NA	CASSFEGTKDQPQHF	TGTGCCAGCAGTTTCGAGGGGACCAAGGACCAGCCCCAGCATTTT
TRBV6-6	TRBJ1-2	NA	NA	CASSPNPNYGYTF	TGTGCCAGCAGCCCAAACCCAAACTATGGCTACACCTTC
TRBV7-2	TRBJ2-7	TRBD1	NA	CASSLASDRSYEQYF	TGTGCCAGCAGCTTAGCGTCGGACAGGTCCTACGAGCAGTACTTC
TRBV7-2	TRBJ1-6	NA	few	CASSLGGTRYNSPLHF	TGTGCCAGCAGCTTAGGGGGGACTCGGTATAATTCACCCCTCCACTTT
TRBV6-6	TRBJ1-5	TRBD1	few	CASSYTGGDSNQPQHF	TGTGCCAGCAGTTACACAGGGGGGGATAGCAATCAGCCCCAGCATTTT
TRBV7-2	TRBJ2-7	NA	NA	CASSRPGKQSEQYF	TGTGCCAGCAGCCGCCCCGGGAAACAAAGCGAGCAGTACTTC
TRBV7-2	TRBJ2-5	NA	NA	CASSSNKETQYF	TGTGCCAGCAGCTCCAATAAGGAGACCCAGTACTTC